These 6 T cell receptor beta chains originate from one sample sequenced in a study of T cell responses to AZD1222 COVID-19 vaccine. Sequenced by immunoSEQ multiplex PCR; TCRdb stores in-frame clones only, minus some. This sample has some 150,000 clones, with 88% found just once. Here the sequenced sample was peripheral blood, taken 28 days after the second AZD1222 dose. The receptor source for this set is an adult who received the AZD1222 COVID-19 vaccine.

The table lists this clone with a few counts. The chain uses TRBV6-5 and TRBJ2-7; 11 bases fit TRBD1. CDR3 length: 15 residues. J was trimmed by 2 bases and V by 0 bases; bases with no gene match: 0. Germline V lookup: CDR1 MNHEY, CDR2 SVGAGI. The DNA for the CDR3 is TGTGCCAGCAGTTACTCGGGACAGGGGGCCTACGAGCAGTACTTC. This encodes CASSYSGQGAYEQYF.

This clone was seen a few times. The V call is TRBV7-3, the J call TRBJ1-1; D is uncertain. The germline CDR1 and CDR2 sequences are SGHTA and FQGTGA. The CDR3 covers 15 residues. V was trimmed by 4 bases and J by 1 base, leaving 13 bases between them. The CDR3 spells CASSYSGGGNTEAFF. DNA of the CDR3: TGTGCCAGCAGCTACTCCGGAGGAGGGAACACTGAAGCTTTCTTT.

This chain joins TRBV19 and TRBJ2-1; maybe TRBD1 (6 bases). The germline V and J ends were trimmed by 3 bases and 4 bases, with 13 bases remaining between them. This CDR3 spans 15 amino acids. Per germline, CDR1 LNHDA and CDR2 SQIVND (reference sequence). The CDR3 is CASSIYREEYNEQFF. In DNA, the CDR3 is TGTGCCAGTAGTATTTACAGGGAAGAGTACAATGAGCAGTTCTTC.

This chain's CDR3 is CASMLGTGDYNEQFF. CDR3 sequence (DNA): TGCGCCAGCATGCTTGGAACAGGGGACTACAATGAGCAGTTCTTC. The rearrangement links TRBV5-1 to TRBJ2-1; 7 nucleotides align to TRBD1. The CDR3 loop spans 15 amino acids. V shed 6 bases and J 3 bases; nucleotides not matched to a gene: 9. Germline-derived CDR1 and CDR2 are SGHRS and YFSETQ. Together with reference TRBV5-1 and TRBJ2-1, the CDR3 gives the full variable domain: KAGVTQTPRYLIKTRGQQVTLSCSPISGHRSVSWYQQTPGQGLQFLFEYFSETQRNKGNFPGRFSGRQFSNSRSEMNVSTLELGDSALYLCASMLGTGDYNEQFFGPGTRLTVL.

The chain recombines TRBV28 with TRBJ2-1; 9 bases agree with TRBD2. The CDR3 extends over 15 amino acids. From germline, CDR1 is MDHEN and CDR2 SYDVKM. Trimming cost V 6 bases and J 5 bases; bases outside gene matches: 8. The CDR3 loop is CASSPPGTSNNEQFF. CDR3 in DNA: TGTGCCAGCAGCCCACCCGGGACTAGCAACAATGAGCAGTTCTTC.

V usage is TRBV19 and J usage is TRBJ2-1, with 11 bases lining up with TRBD2. V lost 6 bases, J lost 9 bases, and 7 bases stayed unmatched. The CDR3 loop spans 14 amino acids. Germline V gene lookup returns CDR1 LNHDA and CDR2 SQIVND (reference sequence). This CDR3 is CASRSPSGRPEQFF. For the CDR3, the DNA is TGTGCCAGTAGATCTCCTAGCGGGAGGCCTGAGCAGTTCTTC. The full variable domain, its missing parts supplied by reference TRBV19 and TRBJ2-1, is DGGITQSPKYLFRKEGQNVTLSCEQNLNHDAMYWYRQDPGQGLRLIYYSQIVNDFQKGDIAEGYSVSREKKESFPLTVTSAQKNPTAFYLCASRSPSGRPEQFFGPGTRLTVL.